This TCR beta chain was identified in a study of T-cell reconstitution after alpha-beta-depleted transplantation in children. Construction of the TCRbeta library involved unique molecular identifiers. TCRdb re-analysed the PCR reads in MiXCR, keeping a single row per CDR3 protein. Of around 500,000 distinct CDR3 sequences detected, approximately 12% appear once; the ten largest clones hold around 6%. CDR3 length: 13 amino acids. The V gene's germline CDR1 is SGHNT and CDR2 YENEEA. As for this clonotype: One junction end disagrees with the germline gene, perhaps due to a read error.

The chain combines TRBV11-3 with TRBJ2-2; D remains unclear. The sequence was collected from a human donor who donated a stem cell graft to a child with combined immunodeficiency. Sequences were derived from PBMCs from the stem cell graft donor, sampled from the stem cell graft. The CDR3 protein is CGSSFDFAGELFF. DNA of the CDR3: TGTGGCAGCAGCTTCGACTTTGCCGGGGAGCTGTTTTTT.